The 5 T cell receptor beta chains presented below share a single source sample, sequenced in a study of blood T cell repertoires in COVID-19. TCRdb's table, derived via immunoSEQ multiplex PCR, lists solely in-frame clones and lacks some. Among tens of thousands of clones listed, over 65% were seen once. Specimen: peripheral blood. The receptors were gathered from a human donor in a cohort sampled during active COVID-19.

This clone appeared once. V and J are TRBV6-2 or TRBV6-3 and TRBJ1-5; 7 bases are shared with TRBD1. This CDR3 has 16 residues. J was trimmed by 7 bases and V by 3 bases; bases with no gene match: 12. CDR1 is MNHEY, CDR2 SVGEGT, per germline. For the CDR3, the DNA is TGTGCCAGCAGTTATTTTCGGAGTGGACAGGTCCAGCCCCAGCATTTT. Translating it yields CASSYFRSGQVQPQHF.

The chain carries TRBV21-1 and TRBJ1-6. TRBV21-1 constitutes a pseudogene. The CDR3 runs 15 residues. The CDR3, as DNA: TGTGCCAGCAGCAAGAAGAGCTCCTATAATTCACCCCTCCACTTT. Protein: CASSKKSSYNSPLHF.

This clone showed up just a few times. The genes are TRBV11-2 and TRBJ2-7; D remains ambiguous. The CDR3 has 13 amino acids. Trimming took 0 bases from V and 3 from J, leaving 6 bases between them. From germline, CDR1 is SGHAT and CDR2 FQNNGV. The chain's CDR3 is CASSLDQLYEQYF. DNA for the CDR3: TGTGCCAGCAGCTTAGACCAACTCTACGAGCAGTACTTC.

Here the CDR3 reads CASSLGQGARMHTEAFF. The CDR3 DNA reads as TGTGCCAGCAGCTTGGGACAGGGGGCAAGAATGCACACTGAAGCTTTCTTT. V and J are TRBV5-4 and TRBJ1-1; 10 bases are shared with TRBD1. V gave up 0 bases and J gave up 3 bases; unmatched junction bases: 8. CDR1 is SGHNT and CDR2 is YYREEE in the germline V gene (reference sequence). The length of the CDR3 is 17 residues.

The V gene is TRBV7-9, the J gene TRBJ2-7; 11 positions match TRBD2. This CDR3 has 15 amino acids. CDR1 SEHNR and CDR2 FQNEAQ come from the germline V gene (reference sequence). V was pared by 4 bases and J by 5 bases, with 7 bases of the junction left unmatched. In nucleotides, the CDR3 is TGTGCCAGCAGCTATACACTAGCGGGAGTTAACGAGCAGTACTTC. Amino acid sequence: CASSYTLAGVNEQYF.